This TCR beta chain was sequenced in a study of molecular identifiers for immune sequencing clone quantification. Concerning this clonotype itself: Its antigen remains unidentified.

The CDR3 runs 14 residues. Trimming shortened V by 3 bases and J by 4 bases, and 13 bases separated the two germline ends. Germline V gene sequence: CDR1 LNHDA, CDR2 SQIVND (reference sequence). In TCRdb, the PCR reads were re-called with MiXCR into one record per CDR3 protein. Of over 600,000 distinct CDR3 sequences in the sample, less than 20% were seen once. As CD8+CD4-CCR7+CD45RA+ cells, naive CD8 T cells were sorted. Regarding the study as a whole: Because of identical TCR molecules sharing a barcode, sizes of highly expanded clones could be underestimated.

This receptor was taken from a human donor in good health. Some libraries in this study had Jurkat cell RNA spiked in. The chain uses TRBV19 and TRBJ2-7; D might be TRBD1 or TRBD2, each matching 5 bases. The specimen sequenced was naive CD8+ T cells from blood, with Jurkat cell RNA spiked in. The subset is: FACS-sorted CD8+CD4-CCR7+CD45RA+ naive T cells. In DNA form, the CDR3 reads TGTGCCAGTAGTATCGATCCTTGGGGGTACGAGCAGTACTTC. Its translation is CASSIDPWGYEQYF.